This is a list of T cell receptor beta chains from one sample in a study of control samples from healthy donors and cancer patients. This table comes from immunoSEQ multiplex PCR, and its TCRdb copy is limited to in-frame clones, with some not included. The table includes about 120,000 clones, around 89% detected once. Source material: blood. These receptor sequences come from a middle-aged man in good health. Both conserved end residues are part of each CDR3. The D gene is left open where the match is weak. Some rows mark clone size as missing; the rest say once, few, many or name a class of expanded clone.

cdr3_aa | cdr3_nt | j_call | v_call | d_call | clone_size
CASSQGKGMNTEAFF | TGTGCCAGCAGCCAAGGGAAGGGGATGAACACTGAAGCTTTCTTT | TRBJ1-1 | TRBV11-2 | NA | NA
CASSQVGRGKLSETQYF | TGCGCCAGCAGCCAAGTGGGGCGCGGGAAATTGTCGGAGACCCAGTACTTC | TRBJ2-5 | TRBV4-3 | NA | NA
CASSSTGAVNTIYF | TGTGCCAGCAGTTCGACAGGGGCGGTAAACACCATATATTTT | TRBJ1-3 | TRBV6-5 | TRBD1 | NA
CASSSFGGASSYEQYF | TGTGCCAGCAGCTCGTTTGGGGGCGCAAGCTCCTACGAGCAGTACTTC | TRBJ2-7 | TRBV7-2 | NA | NA
CASSSTGGSNQPQHF | TGTGCCAGCAGCTCGACAGGGGGCAGCAATCAGCCCCAGCATTTT | TRBJ1-5 | TRBV7-2 | TRBD1 | NA
CASLDGGISYNEQFF | TGTGCCAGCCTCGACGGGGGAATCTCCTACAATGAGCAGTTCTTC | TRBJ2-1 | TRBV2 | NA | NA
CAWSWDGEQYF | TGTGCCTGGAGTTGGGACGGGGAGCAGTACTTC | TRBJ2-7 | TRBV30 | NA | NA
CASRAPGALYTEAFF | TGTGCCAGCAGGGCCCCAGGGGCGTTGTACACTGAAGCTTTCTTT | TRBJ1-1 | TRBV28 | NA | many
CASSISSQPQHF | TGTGCCAGTAGTATATCCAGTCAGCCCCAGCATTTT | TRBJ1-5 | TRBV19 | NA | NA
CASSSGQGNTIYF | TGTGCCAGCAGTTCGGGACAGGGTAACACCATATATTTT | TRBJ1-3 | TRBV12-3/TRBV12-4 | TRBD1 | NA
CATSRGVVANTFRSYNSPLHF | TGTGCCACCAGCAGAGGGGTGGTGGCAAACACCTTCCGCTCCTATAATTCACCCCTCCACTTT | TRBJ1-6 | TRBV15 | NA | NA
CASSDRSPNTGELFF | TGTGCCAGCAGTGACCGCAGCCCGAACACCGGGGAGCTGTTTTTT | TRBJ2-2 | TRBV25-1 | NA | NA
CASSMTGGLSYEQYF | TGTGCCAGTAGTATGACAGGGGGCCTATCCTACGAGCAGTACTTC | TRBJ2-7 | TRBV19 | TRBD1 | NA
CASSSLLAGAYEQYF | TGTGCCAGCAGTTCCCTCCTAGCGGGGGCCTACGAGCAGTACTTC | TRBJ2-7 | TRBV27 | TRBD2 | NA
CAWRRGGLYTEAFF | TGTGCCTGGAGGCGCGGAGGGCTGTACACTGAAGCTTTCTTT | TRBJ1-1 | TRBV30 | NA | NA
CASSANVLTEAFF | TGTGCCAGCAGCGCAAACGTTCTTACTGAAGCTTTCTTT | TRBJ1-1 | TRBV6-5 | NA | once
CASYGKNTEAFF | TGTGCCAGCTACGGGAAGAACACTGAAGCTTTCTTT | TRBJ1-1 | TRBV25-1 | NA | NA
CASSPRPSSYGYTF | TGTGCCAGCAGCCCCCGGCCGTCTTCCTATGGCTACACCTTC | TRBJ1-2 | TRBV7-2 | NA | once
CATSFGLAGSTDTQYF | TGTGCCACCAGCTTTGGACTAGCGGGGTCGACAGATACGCAGTATTTT | TRBJ2-3 | TRBV15 | TRBD2 | NA
CASSQSTGPNEKLFF | TGTGCCAGCAGCCAGAGCACAGGCCCTAATGAAAAACTGTTTTTT | TRBJ1-4 | TRBV4-2 | NA | NA
CASSSGDVKNIQYF | TGTGCCAGTAGTAGCGGGGACGTCAAAAACATTCAGTACTTC | TRBJ2-4 | TRBV19 | NA | NA
CASSMLARPDTQYF | TGTGCCAGTAGTATGTTAGCCCGGCCAGATACGCAGTATTTT | TRBJ2-3 | TRBV19 | NA | NA
CASSEVGTADGNTIYF | TGTGCCAGCAGTGAAGTGGGGACAGCTGATGGAAACACCATATATTTT | TRBJ1-3 | TRBV2 | TRBD1 | NA
CSVEDPLGTDYEKLFF | TGCAGCGTTGAAGATCCTCTCGGGACGGACTATGAAAAACTGTTTTTT | TRBJ1-4 | TRBV29-1 | NA | NA
CASSLPAGTGYPYGYTF | TGTGCCAGCAGCTTACCAGCCGGGACAGGGTACCCGTATGGCTACACCTTC | TRBJ1-2 | TRBV7-9 | TRBD1 | NA
CSATRDTQYF | TGCAGTGCCACTAGGGATACGCAGTATTTT | TRBJ2-3 | TRBV20-1 | NA | NA
CASSLDRGYLQETQYF | TGTGCCAGCAGTCTCGACAGGGGGTACCTTCAAGAGACCCAGTACTTC | TRBJ2-5 | TRBV27 | TRBD1 | NA
CAISGISNTGELFF | TGTGCCATCAGCGGAATCTCGAACACCGGGGAGCTGTTTTTT | TRBJ2-2 | TRBV10-3 | NA | NA
CASSQDIGRRYGYTF | TGTGCCAGCAGCCAAGATATCGGCAGGCGCTATGGCTACACCTTC | TRBJ1-2 | TRBV14 | NA | NA
CASRSDRDAYEQYF | TGTGCCAGCAGATCGGACAGGGACGCCTACGAGCAGTACTTC | TRBJ2-7 | TRBV6-5 | TRBD1 | NA
CASSLSGPYTGELFF | TGTGCCAGCAGTTTATCGGGGCCATATACCGGGGAGCTGTTTTTT | TRBJ2-2 | TRBV27 | NA | few
CASSPRGPPREEQYF | TGTGCCAGCTCACCACGGGGGCCCCCGAGGGAAGAGCAGTACTTC | TRBJ2-7 | TRBV18 | NA | NA
CASFPGTSGEETQYF | TGTGCCAGCTTCCCCGGGACTAGCGGAGAAGAGACCCAGTACTTC | TRBJ2-5 | TRBV18 | TRBD2 | NA
CATSDRAGSYEQYF | TGTGCCACCAGTGATCGGGCGGGGTCCTACGAGCAGTACTTC | TRBJ2-7 | TRBV24-1 | NA | NA
CSVDQDSGAQYF | TGCAGCGTTGACCAGGACAGTGGGGCCCAGTACTTC | TRBJ2-5 | TRBV29-1 | NA | NA
CASSLPGQDRTEAFF | TGTGCCAGTAGCCTCCCGGGACAGGATCGCACTGAAGCTTTCTTT | TRBJ1-1 | TRBV19 | TRBD1 | few
CASSPASYNSPLHF | TGTGCCAGTAGTCCCGCCTCCTATAATTCACCCCTCCACTTT | TRBJ1-6 | TRBV19 | NA | NA
CASSLGPPGQGYEQYF | TGCGCCAGCAGCTTGGGCCCCCCGGGACAGGGGTACGAGCAGTACTTC | TRBJ2-7 | TRBV5-1 | TRBD1 | NA
CASSWTSPLRFF | TGTGCCAGCAGTTGGACTAGCCCCCTGCGGTTCTTC | TRBJ2-1 | TRBV6-2/TRBV6-3 | TRBD2 | NA
CASSLRQGNYEQYF | TGTGCCAGCAGCCTACGACAGGGAAACTACGAGCAGTACTTC | TRBJ2-7 | TRBV9 | TRBD1 | NA
CASSTRQGADEKLFF | TGTGCCAGCAGTACCCGACAGGGGGCTGATGAAAAACTGTTTTTT | TRBJ1-4 | TRBV6-5 | TRBD1 | NA
CASSELRGEGYTF | TGTGCCAGCAGTGAATTAAGGGGCGAGGGCTACACCTTC | TRBJ1-2 | TRBV25-1 | NA | NA
CSAGQGAITEAFF | TGCAGCGCGGGACAGGGGGCGATCACTGAAGCTTTCTTT | TRBJ1-1 | TRBV29-1 | TRBD1 | NA
CASSVARAPNSPLHF | TGTGCCAGCAGCGTAGCAAGGGCCCCGAATTCACCCCTCCACTTT | TRBJ1-6 | TRBV9 | NA | NA
CSVEGGQGMTDTQYF | TGCAGCGTTGAAGGCGGACAGGGAATGACAGATACGCAGTATTTT | TRBJ2-3 | TRBV29-1 | TRBD1 | once
CASSLVGTWSSYNEQFF | TGTGCCAGCAGCTTAGTAGGGACGTGGAGCTCCTACAATGAGCAGTTCTTC | TRBJ2-1 | TRBV7-8 | NA | NA
CAISEGPRGGPNTEAFF | TGTGCCATCAGTGAGGGGCCTAGGGGGGGACCTAACACTGAAGCTTTCTTT | TRBJ1-1 | TRBV10-3 | NA | NA
CASSYLRTGHNSPLHF | TGTGCCAGCAGTTACCTACGGACAGGGCACAATTCACCCCTCCACTTT | TRBJ1-6 | TRBV6-5 | TRBD1 | few
CASSPFTSGFNYGYTF | TGCGCCAGCAGCCCCTTCACAAGTGGGTTCAACTATGGCTACACCTTC | TRBJ1-2 | TRBV4-1 | NA | NA
CASSIEDRRNIQYF | TGTGCCAGTAGTATAGAGGACAGACGAAACATTCAGTACTTC | TRBJ2-4 | TRBV19 | NA | NA
CASSLKAGPGNEQFF | TGTGCCAGCAGCTTGAAAGCGGGGCCGGGAAATGAGCAGTTCTTC | TRBJ2-1 | TRBV5-4 | TRBD2 | NA
CAISESKENTGELFF | TGTGCCATCAGTGAGTCGAAGGAGAACACCGGGGAGCTGTTTTTT | TRBJ2-2 | TRBV10-3 | NA | NA
CASRRGGLNTEAFF | TGTGCCAGCAGAAGAGGGGGCCTGAACACTGAAGCTTTCTTT | TRBJ1-1 | TRBV6-5 | TRBD1 | once
CASSLAGTVNTEAFF | TGTGCCAGCAGCTTAGCCGGGACGGTTAACACTGAAGCTTTCTTT | TRBJ1-1 | TRBV7-8 | NA | NA
CTSSQKRKVQETQYF | TGCACCAGCAGCCAGAAGAGAAAGGTACAAGAGACCCAGTACTTC | TRBJ2-5 | TRBV1 | NA | NA